The 19 T cell receptor beta chains below come from one sample, sequenced in a study of early T cells in non-severe SARS-CoV-2 infection. TCRdb re-derived calls from the 5' RACE reads in MiXCR, one entry per CDR3 protein. This sample has some 45,000 distinct CDR3 sequences, with roughly 4% found just once. Sequencing was done on a sample of whole blood. Every receptor here comes from an adult who was a healthcare worker with PCR-confirmed SARS-CoV-2 infection or an uninfected control (not recorded which).

This clonotype was detected ten times or more. This chain joins TRBV6-5 and TRBJ2-1, with 12 bases aligning to TRBD1. The CDR3 covers 14 residues. Germline CDR1 and CDR2: MNHEY and SVGAGI. The junction had 8 bases not matched to a gene; V was cut back by 5 bases and J by 12 bases. CDR3 residues: CASSRDRGRGWQFF. DNA for the CDR3: TGTGCCAGCAGTCGGGACAGGGGGCGCGGTTGGCAGTTCTTC.

This rearrangement joins TRBV20-1 to TRBJ2-5; D remains ambiguous. V shed 5 bases and J shed 1 base, with 11 bases lying between them. CDR1 and CDR2 from the germline V gene are DFQATT and SNEGSKA (reference sequence). The CDR3 has 13 amino acids. The chain's CDR3 is CSALGFFQETQYF. The CDR3 nucleotides read TGCAGTGCTCTGGGGTTTTTCCAAGAGACCCAGTACTTC.

The V and J genes are TRBV5-1 and TRBJ2-1; no definite D call. Germline CDR1 and CDR2: SGHRS and YFSETQ. V was trimmed by 4 bases and J by 5 bases, leaving 7 bases between them. The CDR3 covers 12 residues. The CDR3 spells CASSIDNNEQFF. The CDR3 nucleotides read TGCGCCAGCAGCATCGACAACAATGAGCAGTTCTTC.

The sample holds many counts of this clonotype. The chain uses TRBV6-2 or TRBV6-3 and TRBJ2-5; 7 bases map to TRBD2. V was pared by 0 bases and J by 6 bases, with 7 bases of the junction left unmatched. In germline, CDR1 is MNHEY, CDR2 SVGEGT. This CDR3 region has 15 residues. For the CDR3, the DNA is TGTGCCAGCAGTTACTCGAATTCGGGGGGTAAGACCCAGTACTTC. The encoded protein is CASSYSNSGGKTQYF.

V and J are TRBV29-1 and TRBJ2-1; D remains unclear. This CDR3 has 14 residues. V shed 2 bases and J shed 2 bases, with 10 bases lying between them. Germline V lookup: CDR1 SQVTM, CDR2 ANQGSEA. CDR3 protein: CSVERPGPYNEQFF. The DNA of the CDR3 is TGCAGCGTTGAAAGGCCCGGGCCCTACAATGAGCAGTTCTTC.

This clonotype was counted ten times or more. The gene calls are TRBV6-1 and TRBJ2-7; D is unresolved. V shed 5 bases and J shed 7 bases, with 18 bases lying between them. Germline CDR1 MNHNS, CDR2 SASEGT. This CDR3 contains 14 residues. DNA for the CDR3: TGTGCCAGCAGTTATACCTGGGCTGGGCTAGAGCAGTACTTC. Its translation: CASSYTWAGLEQYF.

CDR3 protein: CASRSPWRDRDTQYF. In DNA form, the CDR3 reads TGTGCCAGCAGGAGTCCGTGGCGGGATCGTGATACGCAGTATTTT. The chain combines TRBV11-3 with TRBJ2-3; possibly TRBD2 for D (6 bases). Germline lookup yields CDR1 SGHNT and CDR2 YENEEA. V was clipped by 6 bases and J by 6 bases, with 19 bases between them. The CDR3 extends over 15 amino acids.

This clonotype was observed many times. The rearrangement joins TRBV6-5 to TRBJ1-2; D not certain. This CDR3 is 15 amino acids long. In germline, CDR1 is MNHEY, CDR2 SVGAGI. V dropped 7 bases and J dropped 1 base, with 16 bases sitting between them. The CDR3 sequence is CASTDSDKHNYGYTF. The DNA for the CDR3 is TGTGCCAGCACCGATTCCGACAAACATAACTATGGCTACACCTTC.

The sample holds a few counts of this clonotype. This chain links TRBV18 with TRBJ1-3; D is perhaps TRBD1 (5 bases). This CDR3 spans 16 amino acids. V was shortened by 6 bases and J by 0 bases, with 15 bases between the two germline ends. The germline CDR1 and CDR2 sequences are KGHSH and LQKENI. The CDR3 sequence: CASSLRGSSSGNTIYF. The CDR3 nucleotides read TGTGCCAGCTCCCTCCGGGGCTCGAGCTCTGGAAACACCATATATTTT.

V and J are TRBV6-1 and TRBJ2-7, with 7 positions matching TRBD1. Germline-derived CDR1 and CDR2 are MNHNS and SASEGT. The trim removed 7 bases at V and 2 bases at J, leaving 14 bases unmatched. This CDR3 region has 16 residues. The chain's CDR3 is CASTKARTGDTYEQYF. CDR3 bases: TGTGCCAGCACAAAAGCGAGAACAGGGGATACCTACGAGCAGTACTTC.

This clonotype was detected ten times or more. The chain uses TRBV10-2 and TRBJ2-7, with TRBD1 matching 11 bases. The CDR3 contains 15 residues. CDR1 is WSHSY, CDR2 SAAADI, per germline. J lost 5 bases, V lost 6 bases, and 9 bases had no gene match. Here the CDR3 DNA reads TGCGCCAGCAGCGAAGGAGGGACAGGGGGAAACGAGCAGTACTTC. Protein sequence: CASSEGGTGGNEQYF.

This clonotype has a count of ten or more. This chain joins TRBV12-5 and TRBJ2-1; D is unresolved. The germline V and J ends were trimmed by 7 bases and 6 bases, with 16 bases remaining between them. In germline, CDR1 is LGHNT, CDR2 FRNRAP. The CDR3 has 14 amino acids. The CDR3, as DNA: TGTGCTAGTGCCCACACATCTCGAACCAATGAGCAGTTCTTC. It specifies CASAHTSRTNEQFF.

The rearrangement joins TRBV19 to TRBJ2-5, with 10 bases identical to TRBD2. This CDR3 comprises 15 residues. The germline V gene has CDR1 LNHDA and CDR2 SQIVND (reference sequence). The V segment lost 5 bases and the J segment 1 base; nucleotides outside the gene matches: 4. In DNA, the CDR3 is TGTGCCAGTAGTCCTCGGACTAGCGGCCAAGAGACCCAGTACTTC. The encoded protein is CASSPRTSGQETQYF.

This clonotype appeared many times. The V and J genes are TRBV7-9 and TRBJ2-1; D perhaps matches TRBD2 (5 bases). Germline assignment: CDR1 SEHNR and CDR2 FQNEAQ (reference sequence). V was shortened by 4 bases and J by 6 bases, with 19 bases between the two germline ends. The CDR3 spans 16 residues. The CDR3 here is CASSWPRLAGFNEQFF. DNA of the CDR3: TGTGCCAGCAGCTGGCCGCGCCTAGCAGGTTTCAATGAGCAGTTCTTC.

This clonotype was recorded at least ten times. This chain joins TRBV4-2 and TRBJ1-2; D not certain. This CDR3 is built from 18 residues. V was shortened by 3 bases and J by 2 bases, with 22 bases between the two germline ends. Germline CDR1 is LGHNA and CDR2 is YNFKEQ. In DNA form, the CDR3 reads TGTGCCAGCAGCCAGGATTACCTGGGGTATATCGAGAACTATGGCTACACCTTC. Its translation is CASSQDYLGYIENYGYTF.

The chain combines TRBV7-3 with TRBJ2-5; no definite D call. V lost 5 bases and J 4 bases, leaving 11 bases between the germline ends. The germline V gene encodes CDR1 SGHTA and CDR2 FQGTGA. CDR3 length equals 13 residues. The CDR3 DNA sequence: TGTGCCAGCAGCCGTTCCCAGGCAGAGACCCAGTACTTC. It is translated as CASSRSQAETQYF.

This clonotype was detected ten times or more. This rearrangement joins TRBV30 to TRBJ2-7; D possibly corresponds to TRBD2 (5 bases). CDR3 length equals 13 residues. V lost 6 bases, J lost 0 bases, and 12 bases lay in between. Germline loops: CDR1 GTSNPN, CDR2 SVGIG (reference sequence). DNA for the CDR3: TGTGCCTGCTCGAGGGCCAGCTCCTACGAGCAGTACTTC. It encodes CACSRASSYEQYF.

This clonotype came up many times. The gene calls are TRBV10-3 and TRBJ2-7, with 7 bases matching TRBD2. The trim removed 6 bases at V and 3 bases at J, leaving 8 bases unmatched. Germline CDR1 reads ENHRY; CDR2 reads SYGVKD. This CDR3 comprises 14 residues. In DNA, the CDR3 is TGTGCCATCAGCGTAAGCGGGAACTTCTACGAGCAGTACTTC. Translation: CAISVSGNFYEQYF.

This clonotype was recorded many times. The rearrangement uses TRBV7-6 and TRBJ1-1, with 7 nucleotides matching TRBD1. The CDR3 is 14 amino acids. Looked up from germline, CDR1 is SGHVS and CDR2 is FNYEAQ. Trimming removed 6 bases from V and 1 base from J; junction bases left unmatched: 5. The CDR3 protein is CASRRQGGNTEAFF. Here the CDR3 DNA reads TGTGCCAGCAGGAGACAGGGCGGGAACACTGAAGCTTTCTTT.